Below, 20 T cell receptor beta chains from the same sample are listed, as sequenced in a study of identical twins (dated by TCRdb to 2016 to 2017). The library was built by means of 5' RACE. Sequencing relied on an Illumina HiSeq 2000. The public reads were reanalyzed by TCRdb: fastp trimming at Q25, MiXCR alignment, in-frame beta chains only. A single entry per CDR3 protein holds the most common genes and DNA from its merged rows. This sample lists roughly 1.6 million distinct CDR3 sequences; around 33% were detected once. About 0.27% of the sample is in the top ten clones. Source material: cord blood. These receptors came from a newborn girl in good health.

This rearrangement joins TRBV14 to TRBJ1-1, with D perhaps matching TRBD1 (5 bases). This CDR3 contains 16 residues. V was pared by 4 bases and J by 5 bases, with 20 bases between. Germline CDR1 reads SGHDN; CDR2 reads FVKESK. The CDR3 DNA sequence: TGTGCCAGCAGCCTCCTCGAGCGCGGGGGACGGACTGAAGCTTTCTTT. Amino acids: CASSLLERGGRTEAFF.

This clonotype has ten or more counts. The gene calls are TRBV4-2 and TRBJ1-5, with D hard to call. The ends were cut back, 0 bases at V and 8 bases at J, with 8 bases in the middle. Germline V gene sequence: CDR1 LGHNA, CDR2 YNFKEQ. The length of the CDR3 is 13 residues. Here the CDR3 DNA reads TGTGCCAGCAGCCAAGACCATGTGAAGCCCCAGCATTTT. As protein: CASSQDHVKPQHF.

This clonotype was observed a handful of times. V gene TRBV2 combines with J gene TRBJ2-7; no definite D call. There are 15 residues in the CDR3. From germline, CDR1 is SNHLY and CDR2 FYNNEI. The V end lost 3 bases, the J end lost 3 bases, and 15 bases lay between the germline ends. In nucleotides, the CDR3 is TGTGCCAGCAGTGATTGGCAAGAGGCCCTCTACGAGCAGTACTTC. Protein product: CASSDWQEALYEQYF.

The chain uses TRBV7-2 and TRBJ2-7; no reliable D call. CDR1 and CDR2 from the germline V gene are SGHTA and FQGNSA. The CDR3 spans 15 residues. Trimming shortened V by 4 bases and J by 0 bases, and 13 bases separated the two germline ends. CDR3 in amino acids: CASSWSDEASYEQYF. CDR3 sequence (DNA): TGTGCCAGCAGCTGGTCCGACGAAGCCTCCTACGAGCAGTACTTC.

This clonotype appeared a few times. The chain combines TRBV6-1 with TRBJ2-5; TRBD1 matches 9 bases. The ends lost 7 bases at V and 4 bases at J; junction bases unmatched: 4. The CDR3 covers 13 residues. Germline V gives CDR1 MNHNS, CDR2 SASEGT. CDR3 protein: CASKNRGPETQYF. DNA of the CDR3: TGTGCCAGCAAGAACAGGGGGCCAGAGACCCAGTACTTC.

This clonotype occurred a few times. The gene calls are TRBV27 and TRBJ2-1, with D unclear. V was pared by 5 bases and J by 2 bases, with 19 bases between. There are 17 residues in the CDR3. Germline CDR1 MNHEY, CDR2 SMNVEV (reference sequence). In DNA, the CDR3 is TGTGCCAGCAGTCACGGAAGCCAAGTAACCGCCTACAATGAGCAGTTCTTC. It codes for CASSHGSQVTAYNEQFF.

The chain employs TRBV7-2 and TRBJ2-5; D is unclear. The DNA matches TRBJ2-7 better at its end, which makes the J call doubtful. Germline V gene sequence: CDR1 SGHTA, CDR2 FQGNSA. This CDR3 has 18 residues. CDR3 DNA: TGTGCCAGCAGCCGATTAAGGAGTATGTCCCGTTCTTTTTACGAGCAGTACTTC. It yields the protein CASSRLRSMSRSFYEQYF.

CDR3 in amino acids: CSVESSGGAYVTGELFF. CDR3 DNA: TGCAGCGTTGAGAGTAGCGGGGGGGCCTACGTCACCGGGGAGCTGTTTTTT. V and J are TRBV29-1 and TRBJ2-2, with 11 bases fitting TRBD2. Germline trimming cut 3 bases from V and 4 bases from J; bases unmatched to any gene: 10. The CDR3 runs to 17 residues. The germline CDR1 and CDR2 sequences are SQVTM and ANQGSEA.

The chain employs TRBV29-1 and TRBJ2-7, with a weak D call TRBD2 (7 bases). Germline CDR1 SQVTM, CDR2 ANQGSEA. CDR3 length: 14 amino acids. V gave up 2 bases and J gave up 4 bases, with 15 bases separating them. DNA of the CDR3: TGCAGCGTTGAACTAGTGGGGGGGCCATACGAGCAGTACTTC. This encodes CSVELVGGPYEQYF.

This chain uses TRBV29-1 with TRBJ1-2; a possible D gene is TRBD1 (6 bases). Deletions cut 4 bases from V and 3 bases from J, with 9 bases between. The germline CDR1 and CDR2 sequences are SQVTM and ANQGSEA. The CDR3 is 12 amino acids. In DNA form, the CDR3 reads TGCAGCGTTGCTCCAGGGGACTATGGCTACACCTTC. Protein product: CSVAPGDYGYTF.

The chain has TRBV3-1 and TRBJ2-1, with TRBD2 matching 10 bases. The CDR3 has 16 residues. Looked up from germline, CDR1 is LGHDT and CDR2 is YNNKEL (reference sequence). The V gene end was trimmed by 1 base and the J gene end by 3 bases; junction bases not matched to a gene: 3. The CDR3 reads CASSQAGLALYNEQFF. The CDR3 DNA is TGTGCCAGCAGCCAAGCGGGACTAGCGCTCTACAATGAGCAGTTCTTC.

This clonotype showed up just a few times. The V call is TRBV6-1, the J call TRBJ2-7; D possibly matches TRBD1 or TRBD2 (5 bases each). V was pared by 8 bases and J by 1 base, with 18 bases between. The V gene's germline CDR1 is MNHNS and CDR2 SASEGT. This CDR3 has 15 residues. The CDR3 DNA follows: TGTGCCAGCTCAGTAACCGGGACGACTTCCTACGAGCAGTACTTC. This sequence encodes CASSVTGTTSYEQYF.

The CDR3 reads CASSNRGDSYEQYF. The CDR3 region has the DNA TGTGCCAGCTCAAACAGGGGAGATTCCTACGAGCAGTACTTC. The J gene is TRBJ2-7, the V gene TRBV18, with TRBD1 matching over 7 bases. With V trimmed by 5 bases and J by 1 base, 5 bases remained unmatched. CDR1 is KGHSH, CDR2 LQKENI, per germline. The CDR3 covers 14 residues.

The chain uses TRBV6-2 or TRBV6-3 and TRBJ2-1, with D unclear. Per germline, CDR1 MNHEY and CDR2 SVGEGT. Between the trimmed V and J ends, which lost 7 bases and 9 bases, there was a span of 10 bases. CDR3 length: 11 amino acids. CDR3 sequence (DNA): TGTGCCAGCACCACCTCTCGTGAGCAGTTCTTC. This gives the protein CASTTSREQFF.

This clonotype was seen more than once but under ten times. The V gene is TRBV18, the J gene TRBJ2-7; 10 bases are a match to TRBD1. CDR3 length: 14 residues. V trimming: 4 bases; J trimming: 2 bases; junction bases outside the gene matches: 2. Germline CDR1 and CDR2: KGHSH and LQKENI. This CDR3 reads CASSRQGAPYEQYF. CDR3 nucleotide sequence: TGTGCCAGCTCACGACAGGGGGCCCCCTACGAGCAGTACTTC.

This chain links TRBV20-1 with TRBJ2-5; 7 bases agree with TRBD2. With 5 bases clipped from V and 4 bases from J, the junction kept 10 bases outside the gene matches. In germline, CDR1 is DFQATT, CDR2 SNEGSKA (reference sequence). CDR3 length: 14 residues. The CDR3 protein is CSAPVGGRGETQYF. The CDR3 nucleotides are TGCAGTGCTCCCGTTGGTGGGAGGGGAGAGACCCAGTACTTC.

The chain carries TRBV5-4 and TRBJ2-1; possibly TRBD2 for D (6 bases). CDR1 and CDR2 (germline): SGHNT, YYREEE (reference sequence). This CDR3 has 15 residues. Trimming pared 0 bases from V and 15 bases from J, leaving 22 bases between. The CDR3 DNA follows: TGTGCCAGCAGCTTGGACTCTGCTGGGACTTCTCCGGGGTTCTTC. Translating it yields CASSLDSAGTSPGFF.

As regards this clonotype: One end of the junction varies from germline; a read error may be responsible. The CDR3 nucleotides are TGTGCCCGCAGCCAAGATAGCAGGGAGCAGTTCTTC. It encodes CARSQDSREQFF. The rearrangement uses TRBV14 and TRBJ2-1; D ambiguous. The V gene's germline CDR1 is SGHDN and CDR2 FVKESK. This CDR3 is 12 amino acids long.

This clonotype has a count of ten or more. The chain employs TRBV29-1 and TRBJ2-1; 7 bases line up with TRBD2. Per the germline V gene, CDR1 is SQVTM and CDR2 is ANQGSEA. The CDR3 loop spans 19 amino acids. V gave up 0 bases and J gave up 0 bases; unmatched junction bases: 14. DNA of the CDR3: TGCAGCGTTGAAGATGTCCGGGGAGGGCCAAAGGGCTCCTACAATGAGCAGTTCTTC. Translating gives CSVEDVRGGPKGSYNEQFF.

The chain has TRBV25-1 and TRBJ1-4; D is ambiguous. Deletions cut 4 bases from V and 6 bases from J, with 15 bases between. There are 15 residues in the CDR3. Per the germline V gene, CDR1 is MGHDK and CDR2 is SYGVNS. The CDR3 loop reads CASSGSGDVYEKLFF. CDR3 in DNA: TGTGCCAGCAGTGGCAGTGGGGATGTTTATGAAAAACTGTTTTTT.